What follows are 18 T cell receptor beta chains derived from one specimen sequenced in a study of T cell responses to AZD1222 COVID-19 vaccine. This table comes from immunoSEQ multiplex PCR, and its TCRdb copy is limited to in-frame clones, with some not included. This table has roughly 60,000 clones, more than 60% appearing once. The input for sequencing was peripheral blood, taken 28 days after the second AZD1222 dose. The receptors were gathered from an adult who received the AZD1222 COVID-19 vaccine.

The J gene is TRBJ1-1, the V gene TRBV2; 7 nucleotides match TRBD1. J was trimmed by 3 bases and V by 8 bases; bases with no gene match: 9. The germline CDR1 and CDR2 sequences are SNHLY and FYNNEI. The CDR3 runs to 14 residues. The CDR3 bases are TGTGCCAGCCACACTTACAGGGGAGACACTGAAGCTTTCTTT. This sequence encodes CASHTYRGDTEAFF. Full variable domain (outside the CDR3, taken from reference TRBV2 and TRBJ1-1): EPEVTQTPSHQVTQMGQEVILRCVPISNHLYFYWYRQILGQKVEFLVSFYNNEISEKSEIFDDQFSVERPDGSNFTLKIRSTKLEDSAMYFCASHTYRGDTEAFFGQGTRLTVV.

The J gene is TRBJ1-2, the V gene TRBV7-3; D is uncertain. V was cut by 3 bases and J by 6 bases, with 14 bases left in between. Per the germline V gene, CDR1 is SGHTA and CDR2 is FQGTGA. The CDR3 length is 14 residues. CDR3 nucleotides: TGTGCCAGCAGCTTCGACCCTAGTGGGGATGGCTACACCTTC. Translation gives CASSFDPSGDGYTF.

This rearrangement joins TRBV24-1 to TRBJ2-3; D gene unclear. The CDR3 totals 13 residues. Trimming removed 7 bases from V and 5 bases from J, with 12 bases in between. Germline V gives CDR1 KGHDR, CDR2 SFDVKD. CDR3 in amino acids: CATRGNPEDTQYF. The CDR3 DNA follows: TGTGCCACCAGGGGTAATCCGGAAGATACGCAGTATTTT.

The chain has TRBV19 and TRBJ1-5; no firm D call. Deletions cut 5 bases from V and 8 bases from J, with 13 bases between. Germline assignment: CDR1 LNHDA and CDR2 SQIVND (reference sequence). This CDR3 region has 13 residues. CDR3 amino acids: CASSRPTAEPQHF. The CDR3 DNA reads TGTGCCAGTAGTCGGCCGACCGCGGAGCCCCAGCATTTT.

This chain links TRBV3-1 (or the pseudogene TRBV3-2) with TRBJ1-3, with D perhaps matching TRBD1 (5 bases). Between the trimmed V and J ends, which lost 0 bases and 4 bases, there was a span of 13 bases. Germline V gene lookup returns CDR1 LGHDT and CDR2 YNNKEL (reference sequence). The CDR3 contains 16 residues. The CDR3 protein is CASSQDSGGPGNTIYF. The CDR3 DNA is TGTGCCAGCAGCCAAGATAGTGGGGGTCCCGGAAACACCATATATTTT.

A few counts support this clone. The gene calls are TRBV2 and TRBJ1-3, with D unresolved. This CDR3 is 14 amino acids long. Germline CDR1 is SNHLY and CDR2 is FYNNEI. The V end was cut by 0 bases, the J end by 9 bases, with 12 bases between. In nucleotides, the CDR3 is TGTGCCAGCAGTGAAGCCCCTCAGTACACCACCATATATTTT. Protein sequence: CASSEAPQYTTIYF.

Here the CDR3 reads CASSPPLGGTGELFF. In DNA, the CDR3 is TGTGCCAGCAGCCCCCCCCTTGGGGGGACCGGGGAGCTGTTTTTT. The chain has TRBV11-3 and TRBJ2-2; a weak D match, TRBD2 (6 bases). The V end was cut by 5 bases, the J end by 5 bases, with 15 bases between. Per the germline V gene, CDR1 is SGHNT and CDR2 is YENEEA. The CDR3 has 15 amino acids.

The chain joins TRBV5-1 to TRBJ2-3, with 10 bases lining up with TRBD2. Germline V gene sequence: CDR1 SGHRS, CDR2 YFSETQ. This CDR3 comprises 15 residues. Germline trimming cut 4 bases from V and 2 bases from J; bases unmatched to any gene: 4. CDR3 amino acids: CASSGSGGPTDTQYF. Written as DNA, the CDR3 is TGCGCCAGCAGCGGTAGCGGGGGGCCCACAGATACGCAGTATTTT.

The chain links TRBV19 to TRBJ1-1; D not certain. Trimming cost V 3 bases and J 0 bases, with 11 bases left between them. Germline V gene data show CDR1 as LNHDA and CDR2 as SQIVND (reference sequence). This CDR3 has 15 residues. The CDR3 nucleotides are TGTGCCAGTAGTATGGGAGGGCAGCTGAACACTGAAGCTTTCTTT. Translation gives CASSMGGQLNTEAFF.

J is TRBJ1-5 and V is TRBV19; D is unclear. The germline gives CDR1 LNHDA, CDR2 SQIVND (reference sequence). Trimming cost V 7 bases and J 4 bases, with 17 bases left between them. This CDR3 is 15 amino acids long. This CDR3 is CASTPLGGANQPQHF. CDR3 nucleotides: TGTGCCAGTACTCCCCTTGGCGGAGCGAATCAGCCCCAGCATTTT.

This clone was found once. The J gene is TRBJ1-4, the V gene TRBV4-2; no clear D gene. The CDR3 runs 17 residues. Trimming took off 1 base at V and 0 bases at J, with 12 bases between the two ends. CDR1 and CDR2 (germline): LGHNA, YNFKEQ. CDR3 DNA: TGTGCCAGCAGCCAAGTGGCAGGCGGTGCAACTAATGAAAAACTGTTTTTT. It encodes CASSQVAGGATNEKLFF.

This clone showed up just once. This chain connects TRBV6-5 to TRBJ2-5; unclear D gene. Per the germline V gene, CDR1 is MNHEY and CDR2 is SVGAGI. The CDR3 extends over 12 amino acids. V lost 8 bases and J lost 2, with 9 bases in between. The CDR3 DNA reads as TGTGCCAGCCGATATATTCAAGAGACCCAGTACTTC. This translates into CASRYIQETQYF.

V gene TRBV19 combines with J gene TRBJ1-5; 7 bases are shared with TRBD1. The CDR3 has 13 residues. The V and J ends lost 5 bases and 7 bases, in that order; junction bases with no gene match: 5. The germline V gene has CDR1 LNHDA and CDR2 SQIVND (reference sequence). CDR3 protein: CASSGDRDQPQHF. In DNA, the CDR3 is TGTGCCAGTAGTGGAGACAGGGACCAGCCCCAGCATTTT.

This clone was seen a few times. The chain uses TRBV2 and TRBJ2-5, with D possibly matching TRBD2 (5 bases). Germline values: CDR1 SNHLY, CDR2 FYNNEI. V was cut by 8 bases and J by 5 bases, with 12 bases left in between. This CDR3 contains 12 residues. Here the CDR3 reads CASVREGETQYF. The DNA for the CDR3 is TGTGCCAGCGTACGGGAAGGGGAGACCCAGTACTTC. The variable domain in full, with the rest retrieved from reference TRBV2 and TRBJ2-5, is EPEVTQTPSHQVTQMGQEVILRCVPISNHLYFYWYRQILGQKVEFLVSFYNNEISEKSEIFDDQFSVERPDGSNFTLKIRSTKLEDSAMYFCASVREGETQYFGPGTRLLVL.

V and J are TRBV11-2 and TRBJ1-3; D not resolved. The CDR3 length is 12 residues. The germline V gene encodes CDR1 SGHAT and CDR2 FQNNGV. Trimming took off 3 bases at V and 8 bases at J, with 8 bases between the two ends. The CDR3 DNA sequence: TGTGCCAGCAGCTTCGAGGGTTACACCATATATTTT. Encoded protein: CASSFEGYTIYF.

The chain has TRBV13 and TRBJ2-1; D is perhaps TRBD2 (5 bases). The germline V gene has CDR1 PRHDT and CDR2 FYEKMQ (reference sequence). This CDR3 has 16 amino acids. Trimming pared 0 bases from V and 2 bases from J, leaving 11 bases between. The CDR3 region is CASSLGNSGTYNEQFF. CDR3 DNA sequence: TGTGCCAGCAGCTTAGGAAACAGCGGAACCTACAATGAGCAGTTCTTC.

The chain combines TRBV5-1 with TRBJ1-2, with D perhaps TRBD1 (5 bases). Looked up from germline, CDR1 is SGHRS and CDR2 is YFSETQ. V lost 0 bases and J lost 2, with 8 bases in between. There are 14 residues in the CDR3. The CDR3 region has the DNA TGCGCCAGCAGCTTGGAGGCAGGGAACTATGGCTACACCTTC. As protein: CASSLEAGNYGYTF.

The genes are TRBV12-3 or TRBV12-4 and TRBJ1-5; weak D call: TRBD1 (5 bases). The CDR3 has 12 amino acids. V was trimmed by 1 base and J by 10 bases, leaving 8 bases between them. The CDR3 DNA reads TGTGCCAGCAGTTTAGACGGGGGTCCCCAGCATTTT. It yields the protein CASSLDGGPQHF.